This T cell receptor beta chain was documented in a study of neurological immune-mediated disorders. Losses at the gene ends were 4 bases for V and 1 base for J; bases not matched to a gene: 5. CDR1 is ENHRY, CDR2 SYGVKD, per germline. The CDR3 sequence is 15 residues long. Each CDR3 protein is one row after TCRdb ran MiXCR on the 5' RACE reads. The sample has approximately 4,800 distinct CDR3 sequences, more than 20% seen once. The chain joins TRBV10-3 to TRBJ2-5, with TRBD1 identical over 8 bases. This sequence was found in a woman in her sixties with HTLV-1-associated myelopathy (HAM/TSP). Sequencing used CD8+ T cells from blood. In nucleotides, the CDR3 is TGTGCCATCAGTGTCCGCGGGACAGGCCAAGAGACCCAGTACTTC. This gives the protein CAISVRGTGQETQYF.